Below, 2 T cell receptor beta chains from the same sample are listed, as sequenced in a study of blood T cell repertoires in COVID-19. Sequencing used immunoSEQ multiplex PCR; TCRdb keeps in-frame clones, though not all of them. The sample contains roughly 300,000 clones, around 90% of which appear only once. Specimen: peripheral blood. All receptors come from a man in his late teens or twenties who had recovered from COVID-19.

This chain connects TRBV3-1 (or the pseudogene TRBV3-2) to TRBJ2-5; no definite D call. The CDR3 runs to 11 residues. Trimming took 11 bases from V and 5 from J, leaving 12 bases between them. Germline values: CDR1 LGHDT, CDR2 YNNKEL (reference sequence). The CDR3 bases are TGTGCCGCCCTTCGTCAGGAGACCCAGTACTTC. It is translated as CAALRQETQYF.

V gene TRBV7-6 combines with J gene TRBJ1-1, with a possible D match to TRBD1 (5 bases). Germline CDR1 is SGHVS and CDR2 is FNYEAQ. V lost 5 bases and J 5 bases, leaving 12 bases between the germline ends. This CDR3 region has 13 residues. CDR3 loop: CASSPGGKTEAFF. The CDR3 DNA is TGTGCCAGCAGCCCTGGGGGGAAAACTGAAGCTTTCTTT.